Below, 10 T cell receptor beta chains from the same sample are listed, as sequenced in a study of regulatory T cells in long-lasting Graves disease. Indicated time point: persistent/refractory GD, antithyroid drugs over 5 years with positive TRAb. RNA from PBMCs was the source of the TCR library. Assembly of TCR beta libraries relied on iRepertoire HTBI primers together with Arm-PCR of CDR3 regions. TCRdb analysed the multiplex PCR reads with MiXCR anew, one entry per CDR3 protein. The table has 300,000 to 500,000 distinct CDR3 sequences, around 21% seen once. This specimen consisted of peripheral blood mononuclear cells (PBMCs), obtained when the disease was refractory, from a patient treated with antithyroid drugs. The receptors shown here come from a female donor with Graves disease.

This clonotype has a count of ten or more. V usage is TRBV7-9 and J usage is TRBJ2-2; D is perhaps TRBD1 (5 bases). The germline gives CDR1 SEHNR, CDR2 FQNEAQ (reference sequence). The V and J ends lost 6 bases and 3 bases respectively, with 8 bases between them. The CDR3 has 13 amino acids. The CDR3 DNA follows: TGTGCCAGCAGTCTACAGGACACCGGGGAGCTGTTTTTT. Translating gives CASSLQDTGELFF. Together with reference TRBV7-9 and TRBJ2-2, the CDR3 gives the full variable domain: DTGVSQNPRHKITKRGQNVTFRCDPISEHNRLYWYRQTLGQGPEFLTYFQNEAQLEKSRLLSDRFSAERPKGSFSTLEIQRTEQGDSAMYLCASSLQDTGELFFGEGSRLTVL.

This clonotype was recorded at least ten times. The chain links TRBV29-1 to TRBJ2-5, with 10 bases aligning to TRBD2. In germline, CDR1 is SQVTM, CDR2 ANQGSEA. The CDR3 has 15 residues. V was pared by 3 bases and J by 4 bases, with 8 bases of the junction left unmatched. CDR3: CSVDPSGSGGETQYF. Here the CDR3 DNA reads TGCAGCGTTGACCCTAGCGGGAGTGGTGGAGAGACCCAGTACTTC.

This chain's CDR3 is CASSRKRNYGYTF. CDR3 sequence (DNA): TGTGCCAGCAGCCGGAAACGGAACTATGGCTACACCTTC. This chain links TRBV14 with TRBJ1-2; D gene uncertain. Germline V gene data show CDR1 as SGHDN and CDR2 as FVKESK. The CDR3 spans 13 residues. V was cut by 4 bases and J by 2 bases, with 8 bases left in between.

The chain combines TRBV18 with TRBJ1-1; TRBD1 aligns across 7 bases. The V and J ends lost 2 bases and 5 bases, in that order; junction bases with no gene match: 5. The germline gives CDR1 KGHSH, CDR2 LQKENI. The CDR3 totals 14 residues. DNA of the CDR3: TGTGCCAGCTCACCAGCGGCAGGGGGTACTGAAGCTTTCTTT. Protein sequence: CASSPAAGGTEAFF.

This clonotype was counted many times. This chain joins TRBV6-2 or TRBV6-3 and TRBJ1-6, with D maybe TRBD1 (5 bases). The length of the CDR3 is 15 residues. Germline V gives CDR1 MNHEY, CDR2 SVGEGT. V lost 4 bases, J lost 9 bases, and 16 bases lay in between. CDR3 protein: CASSFAPEQASPLHF. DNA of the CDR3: TGTGCCAGCAGTTTTGCCCCGGAACAGGCTTCACCCCTCCACTTT.

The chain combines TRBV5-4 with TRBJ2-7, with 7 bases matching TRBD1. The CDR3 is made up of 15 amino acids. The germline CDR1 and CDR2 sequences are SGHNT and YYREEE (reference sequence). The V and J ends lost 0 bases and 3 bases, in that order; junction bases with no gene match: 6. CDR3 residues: CASSLEQGVNYEQYF. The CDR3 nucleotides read TGTGCCAGCAGCTTGGAGCAGGGGGTAAACTACGAGCAGTACTTC.

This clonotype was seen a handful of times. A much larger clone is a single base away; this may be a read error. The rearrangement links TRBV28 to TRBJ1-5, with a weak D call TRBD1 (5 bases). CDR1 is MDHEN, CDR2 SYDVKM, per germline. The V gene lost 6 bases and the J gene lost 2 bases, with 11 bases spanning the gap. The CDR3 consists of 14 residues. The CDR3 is CASRIGAGNQPQHF. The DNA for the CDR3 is TGTGCCAGCAGGATAGGGGCGGGCAATCAGCCCCAGCATTTT.

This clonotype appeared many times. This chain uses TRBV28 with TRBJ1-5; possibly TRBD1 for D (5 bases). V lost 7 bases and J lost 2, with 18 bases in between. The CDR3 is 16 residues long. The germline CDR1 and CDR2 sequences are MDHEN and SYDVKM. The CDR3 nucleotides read TGTGCCAGCAAAAAAGGGGCCTATCAAGGCAATCAGCCCCAGCATTTT. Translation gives CASKKGAYQGNQPQHF. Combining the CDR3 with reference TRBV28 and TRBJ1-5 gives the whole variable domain DVKVTQSSRYLVKRTGEKVFLECVQDMDHENMFWYRQDPGLGLRLIYFSYDVKMKEKGDIPEGYSVSREKKERFSLILESASTNQTSMYLCASKKGAYQGNQPQHFGDGTRLSIL.

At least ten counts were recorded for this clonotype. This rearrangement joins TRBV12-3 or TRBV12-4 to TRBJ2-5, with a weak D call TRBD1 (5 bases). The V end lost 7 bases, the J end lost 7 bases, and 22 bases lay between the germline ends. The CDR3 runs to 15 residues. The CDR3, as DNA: TGTGCCAGCAAGCCTGAGACAGCCCCCTGGGGGACCCAGTACTTC. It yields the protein CASKPETAPWGTQYF.

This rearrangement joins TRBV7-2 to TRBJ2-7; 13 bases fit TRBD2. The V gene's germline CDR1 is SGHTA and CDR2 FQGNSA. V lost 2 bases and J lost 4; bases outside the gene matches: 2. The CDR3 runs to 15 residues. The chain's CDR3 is CASSLLGLAGYEQYF. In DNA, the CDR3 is TGTGCCAGCAGCTTATTGGGACTAGCGGGATACGAGCAGTACTTC.